This record concerns one T cell receptor (beta chain) sequence. Its specific antigen is unknown. No per-base quality is available; no much larger clone lies one base away. These data come from a study of T cell responses to AZD1222 COVID-19 vaccine (dated by TCRdb to the early 2020s). At the level of the whole study: AZD1222 recipients whose second dose came at about 4 weeks and those whose second dose came at about 12 weeks were combined into one group, since spike-specific TCR depth and breadth did not differ between the two schedules. TCR sequencing covered about 230 trial participants: around 210 given two doses of AZD1222 and approximately 25 given two doses of MenACWY control vaccine. Trial participants were enrolled into age subgroups of 18-55, 56-69 and 70-plus years, which contained 148, 28 and 57 TCR-sequenced participants, respectively.

Explained via the paper, the time point label denotes: baseline before first vaccination. Samples from vaccinated people were obtained from the UK trials COV001 and COV002, which included a single-blind randomized controlled phase 2/3 trial of AZD1222 (ChAdOx1 nCoV-19) in healthy adults. For TCRbeta chain sequencing, PBMC samples were collected from trial participants at day 0 and at day 28 after the second dose. Broader findings and caveats from the paper: Most participants were white British and females outnumbered males, and the authors suggested that clonal diversity may have been underestimated. CD4 TCRs associated with the vaccine covered the entire spike protein, and the dominant responses were in regions 160-218 and 743-854. After two AZD1222 doses, spike-specific TCR breadth and depth were significantly higher than at day 0 and than in MenACWY recipients. Conclusions about previously exposed vaccinees were limited because only a handful of AZD1222 recipients were SARS-CoV-2 seropositive at baseline. In the small 56-69-year group, the increase in depth fell short of significance, most likely because of low power. Reportedly, almost half of the unique spike-specific TCRs recognized epitopes lying outside the regions that are mutated in the B.1.351 and B.1.1.7 variants. Because no samples from the day 14 peak response were available, repertoires could be characterized only after the peak T cell response.

V and J are trimmed by 1 base and 0 bases, and the gene matches miss 2 bases of the junction. CDR1 is given as MNHEY and CDR2 as SVGAGI, both from the germline V gene. The CDR3 runs 15 residues from the cysteine to the phenylalanine. Of all the DNA, just the CDR3 is kept, 45 bases in frame from base 1. The CDR3 regions of human TCRbeta chains were analyzed by immunosequencing. The authors' analysis ran thus. TCRs in the repertoires were compared against a reference library of SARS-CoV-2-specific TCRs that had been generated with the MIRA antigen-specificity platform. Breadth meant the fraction of unique TCRs that were SARS-CoV-2-associated, whereas depth meant the fraction of total T cells that were SARS-CoV-2-associated. Using the MIRA data, each spike-specific TCR was mapped to the spike region that the TCR reacts to and placed in a CD4 or CD8 class. Log10-transformed breadth and depth values were compared by one-way ANOVA with Sidak's multiple comparisons tests. In its TCRdb copy, this immuneACCESS table keeps in-frame sequences only and misses some clones. Where compared with another copy, unresolved V genes explain less than half of these, and the others have no known cause. The V and J calls and clone size are taken from that table; D and trimming were inferred from the DNA. In this sample the table shows approximately 130,000 clones, less than 90% of which occur a single time. The ten largest clonotypes hold around 30% of the sample.

Sequenced here: peripheral blood, sampled on day 0 of AZD1222 vaccination. Here the chain combines TRBV6-5 and TRBJ2-7, and 8 junctional nucleotides match TRBD1. This TCR was recovered from an adult in good health. The CDR3 reads CASSYFGQGSYEQYF. The DNA sequence reads TGTGCCAGCAGTTACTTCGGACAGGGCTCCTACGAGCAGTACTTC.